The 19 T cell receptor beta chains in this list originate from one sample, sequenced in a study of blood T cell repertoires in COVID-19. Clones were read by immunoSEQ multiplex PCR, and TCRdb kept only the in-frame ones, dropping some. Among about 150,000 clones listed, 80% to 90% were seen once. Sequenced material: peripheral blood. These receptors all come from a woman aged 40-49 years with acute or convalescent COVID-19.

V is TRBV19 and J is TRBJ2-1; a weak D match, TRBD1 (5 bases). With 0 bases removed from V and 6 bases from J, the gap between germline ends came to 12 bases. This CDR3 comprises 15 residues. Germline CDR1 is LNHDA and CDR2 is SQIVND (reference sequence). CDR3 protein: CASSIDQDIFNEQFF. CDR3 bases: TGTGCCAGTAGTATAGACCAGGACATATTCAATGAGCAGTTCTTC.

The gene calls are TRBV18 and TRBJ2-6; a weak D match, TRBD1 (6 bases). The ends were cut back, 2 bases at V and 0 bases at J, with 11 bases in the middle. The CDR3 covers 17 residues. Germline CDR1 reads KGHSH; CDR2 reads LQKENI. The CDR3, as DNA: TGTGCCAGCTCACCAGGGACACTTAACTCTGGGGCCAACGTCCTGACTTTC. This gives the protein CASSPGTLNSGANVLTF.

The CDR3 DNA reads TGTGCCAGTAGTAAAACCCGGGACACAGACTACGAGCAGTACTTC. This codes for CASSKTRDTDYEQYF. This chain links TRBV19 with TRBJ2-7, with D maybe TRBD1 (6 bases). Trimming shortened V by 4 bases and J by 3 bases, and 16 bases separated the two germline ends. Germline CDR1 LNHDA, CDR2 SQIVND (reference sequence). The CDR3 length is 15 residues.

This clone was picked up one time. The J gene is TRBJ2-1, the V gene TRBV18; 9 bases map to TRBD2. CDR1 KGHSH and CDR2 LQKENI come from the germline V gene. V lost 3 bases to trimming and J lost 8 bases; unmatched junction nucleotides: 8. This CDR3 is 15 amino acids long. DNA for the CDR3: TGTGCCAGCTCACCTGTGCGCGGGGGGGCATATGAGCAGTTCTTC. It yields the protein CASSPVRGGAYEQFF.

The rearrangement uses TRBV19 and TRBJ1-5; no reliable D call. Trimming removed 8 bases at V and 0 bases at J, with 5 bases between. The CDR3 consists of 12 residues. CDR1 and CDR2 from the germline V gene are LNHDA and SQIVND (reference sequence). CDR3 nucleotides: TGTGCCAGTCACAATAGCAATCAGCCCCAGCATTTT. It encodes CASHNSNQPQHF.

As for this clone: The same CDR3 is also encoded by other DNA sequences in this sample. J is TRBJ1-1 and V is TRBV3-1 (or the pseudogene TRBV3-2), with TRBD1 as a possible D gene (6 bases). Germline V gene sequence: CDR1 LGHDT, CDR2 YNNKEL (reference sequence). CDR3 length: 14 residues. Trimming removed 1 base at V and 1 base at J, with 7 bases between. CDR3 sequence: CASSQVQGNTEAFF. The CDR3 DNA reads as TGTGCCAGCAGCCAAGTACAGGGGAACACTGAAGCTTTCTTT.

This rearrangement joins TRBV2 to TRBJ1-3; 9 bases are shared with TRBD1. The V gene's germline CDR1 is SNHLY and CDR2 FYNNEI. J was trimmed by 7 bases and V by 9 bases; bases with no gene match: 13. The CDR3 totals 15 residues. The CDR3, as DNA: TGTGCCAGAAGTATCGGGACAGGGTATCAGAACACCATATATTTT. Translated: CARSIGTGYQNTIYF.

V gene TRBV19 combines with J gene TRBJ2-6, with D perhaps matching TRBD2 (6 bases). V was clipped by 2 bases and J by 1 base, with 18 bases between them. CDR3 length: 19 residues. Per germline, CDR1 LNHDA and CDR2 SQIVND (reference sequence). The CDR3: CASSILEGWGESGANVLTF. The CDR3 coding sequence is TGTGCCAGTAGTATACTGGAGGGGTGGGGGGAATCTGGGGCCAACGTCCTGACTTTC. The full variable domain, completed using reference TRBV19 and TRBJ2-6, is DGGITQSPKYLFRKEGQNVTLSCEQNLNHDAMYWYRQDPGQGLRLIYYSQIVNDFQKGDIAEGYSVSREKKESFPLTVTSAQKNPTAFYLCASSILEGWGESGANVLTFGAGSRLTVL.

The V gene is TRBV13, the J gene TRBJ1-6; D is uncertain. Trimming took off 6 bases at V and 0 bases at J, with 15 bases between the two ends. Germline V gives CDR1 PRHDT, CDR2 FYEKMQ (reference sequence). This CDR3 has 17 residues. The CDR3 DNA sequence: TGTGCCAGCAGTATCTTAAGTGAGAGCTCCTATAATTCACCCCTCCACTTT. The encoded protein is CASSILSESSYNSPLHF.

This clone has only one observation. The rearrangement uses TRBV28 and TRBJ1-2; TRBD1 is a possible D gene (6 bases). Germline V gives CDR1 MDHEN, CDR2 SYDVKM. V was shortened by 11 bases and J by 4 bases, with 14 bases between the two germline ends. This CDR3 comprises 12 residues. The CDR3 reads CAARGHPYGYTF. In DNA form, the CDR3 reads TGTGCCGCCCGGGGACACCCCTATGGCTACACCTTC.

The chain links TRBV28 to TRBJ1-5; D is possibly TRBD1 (6 bases). Trimming shortened V by 2 bases and J by 5 bases, and 10 bases separated the two germline ends. Germline CDR1 is MDHEN and CDR2 is SYDVKM. The CDR3 loop spans 14 amino acids. CDR3 DNA sequence: TGTGCCAGCAGTTTAGGGGGCTCGTATCAGCCCCAGCATTTT. Translating gives CASSLGGSYQPQHF.

The chain employs TRBV5-6 and TRBJ2-5; 11 bases line up with TRBD2. The V and J ends lost 0 bases and 5 bases, in that order; junction bases with no gene match: 3. The CDR3 contains 15 residues. Germline V CDR1 and CDR2: SGHDT, YYEEEE. The CDR3 DNA reads as TGTGCCAGCAGCTTGGTAGCGGGAGGGCCTGAGACCCAGTACTTC. Protein: CASSLVAGGPETQYF.

The chain couples TRBV6-5 to TRBJ1-6, with D possibly TRBD1 on 6 matching bases. The CDR3 is made up of 15 amino acids. V was shortened by 0 bases and J by 7 bases, with 10 bases between the two germline ends. The germline V gene encodes CDR1 MNHEY and CDR2 SVGAGI. CDR3: CASSYSGQTNSPLHF. The CDR3 coding sequence is TGTGCCAGCAGTTACTCTGGACAGACAAATTCACCCCTCCACTTT.

The rearrangement joins TRBV5-1 to TRBJ2-1; D ambiguous. Trimming stripped 1 base from V and 1 base from J, with 6 bases between. Per the germline V gene, CDR1 is SGHRS and CDR2 is YFSETQ. The CDR3 spans 14 residues. The CDR3 sequence is CASSLTPSYNEQFF. CDR3 nucleotides: TGCGCCAGCAGCTTGACACCTTCCTACAATGAGCAGTTCTTC.

The chain is built from TRBV30 and TRBJ2-2, with D hard to call. In germline, CDR1 is GTSNPN, CDR2 SVGIG (reference sequence). The CDR3 is 15 amino acids. V was shortened by 4 bases and J by 0 bases, with 12 bases between the two germline ends. CDR3 sequence: CAWNLEIANTGELFF. In DNA, the CDR3 is TGTGCCTGGAATCTGGAGATCGCGAACACCGGGGAGCTGTTTTTT.

The rearrangement joins TRBV20-1 to TRBJ2-7, with D possibly being TRBD2 (7 bases). Trimming left V 3 bases short and J 4 bases short, with 22 bases between. This CDR3 comprises 16 residues. Per the germline V gene, CDR1 is DFQATT and CDR2 is SNEGSKA (reference sequence). Written as DNA, the CDR3 is TGCAGTGCTAGTAAATTAGGGGACGGGGGGACATACGAGCAGTACTTC. This gives the protein CSASKLGDGGTYEQYF.

The chain combines TRBV10-3 with TRBJ2-6; 8 nucleotides match TRBD2. Germline CDR1 reads ENHRY; CDR2 reads SYGVKD. The V and J ends lost 3 bases and 2 bases, in that order; junction bases with no gene match: 3. There are 16 residues in the CDR3. The CDR3 sequence is CAISDFSGAGANVLTF. DNA for the CDR3: TGTGCCATCAGTGATTTTAGCGGGGCTGGGGCCAACGTCCTGACTTTC.

This chain uses TRBV25-1 with TRBJ1-6; D is unresolved. V lost 7 bases and J 7 bases, leaving 8 bases between the germline ends. The CDR3 is 12 amino acids. CDR1 is MGHDK and CDR2 is SYGVNS in the germline V gene. CDR3 amino acids: CASNAGNSPLHF. The CDR3 DNA is TGTGCCAGCAATGCGGGAAATTCACCCCTCCACTTT.

Only a few counts were recorded for this clone. The rearrangement joins TRBV3-1 (or the pseudogene TRBV3-2) to TRBJ1-1; no definite D call. Trimming removed 7 bases at V and 6 bases at J, with 18 bases between. The CDR3 has 14 residues. CDR1 LGHDT and CDR2 YNNKEL come from the germline V gene (reference sequence). CDR3 sequence reads: CASTPTLGGSEAFF. The CDR3 nucleotides are TGTGCCAGCACCCCTACTTTAGGAGGGTCTGAAGCTTTCTTT.